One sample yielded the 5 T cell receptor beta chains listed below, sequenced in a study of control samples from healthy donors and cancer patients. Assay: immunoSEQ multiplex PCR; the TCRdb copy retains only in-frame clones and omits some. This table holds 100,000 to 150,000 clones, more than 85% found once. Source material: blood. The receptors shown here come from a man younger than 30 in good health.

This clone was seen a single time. CDR3 protein: CASSEVQGQETQYF. CDR3 coding DNA: TGTGCCAGCAGTGAAGTTCAGGGGCAAGAGACCCAGTACTTC. The rearrangement links TRBV2 to TRBJ2-5; D is perhaps TRBD1 (6 bases). Per germline, CDR1 SNHLY and CDR2 FYNNEI. The V end lost 1 base, the J end lost 2 bases, and 8 bases lay between the germline ends. This CDR3 has 14 amino acids.

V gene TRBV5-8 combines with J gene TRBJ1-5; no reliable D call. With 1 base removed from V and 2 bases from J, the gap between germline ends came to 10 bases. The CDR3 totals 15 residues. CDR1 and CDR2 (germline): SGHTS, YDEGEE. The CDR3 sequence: CASSLYIGGNQPQHF. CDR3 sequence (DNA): TGTGCCAGCAGCTTGTACATCGGCGGCAATCAGCCCCAGCATTTT.

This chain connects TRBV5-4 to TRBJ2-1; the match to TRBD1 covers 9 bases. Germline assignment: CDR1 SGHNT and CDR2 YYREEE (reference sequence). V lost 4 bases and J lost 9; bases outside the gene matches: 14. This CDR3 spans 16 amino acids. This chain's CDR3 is CASSPQTGGPFGEQFF. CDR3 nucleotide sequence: TGTGCCAGCAGCCCGCAGACAGGGGGGCCCTTCGGTGAGCAGTTCTTC. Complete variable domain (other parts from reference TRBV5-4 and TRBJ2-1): ETGVTQSPTHLIKTRGQQVTLRCSSQSGHNTVSWYQQALGQGPQFIFQYYREEENGRGNFPPRFSGLQFPNYSSELNVNALELDDSALYLCASSPQTGGPFGEQFFGPGTRLTVL.

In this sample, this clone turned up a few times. CDR3 bases: TGTGCCAGCAGCCCCTTGTGGGTTTCCAACTATGGCTACACCTTC. Its translation is CASSPLWVSNYGYTF. The gene calls are TRBV14 and TRBJ1-2; no clear D. The V gene's germline CDR1 is SGHDN and CDR2 FVKESK. The V end lost 4 bases, the J end lost 2 bases, and 14 bases lay between the germline ends. CDR3 length equals 15 residues.

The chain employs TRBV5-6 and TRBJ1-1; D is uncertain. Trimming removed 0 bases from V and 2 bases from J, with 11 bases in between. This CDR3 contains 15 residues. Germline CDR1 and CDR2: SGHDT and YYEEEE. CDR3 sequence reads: CASSLGAAPNTEAFF. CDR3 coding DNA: TGTGCCAGCAGCTTGGGGGCAGCTCCTAACACTGAAGCTTTCTTT. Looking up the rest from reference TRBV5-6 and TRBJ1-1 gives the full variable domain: DAGVTQSPTHLIKTRGQQVTLRCSPKSGHDTVSWYQQALGQGPQFIFQYYEEEERQRGNFPDRFSGHQFPNYSSELNVNALLLGDSALYLCASSLGAAPNTEAFFGQGTRLTVV.